This T cell receptor (beta chain) was captured in a study of spatial heterogeneity in lung cancer. Whole-study context: Sequencing of follow-up PBMC samples took place when they were available, at a median of about two years after resection. Sequences of the beta chain were consistently detected in greater numbers than alpha-chain sequences.

The sample's time point: blood at routine non-recurrence follow-up after resection. Whole RNA, which was extracted from tumor, nontumor lung tissue or frozen PBMC, was sequenced without any cell sorting. TCRdb reanalysed the 5' RACE reads using MiXCR and keeps one entry per CDR3 protein. The sample shows about 41,000 distinct CDR3 sequences, 10% to 13% of them seen only once. As for this clonotype: Its antigen remains unidentified.

V was shortened by 1 base and J by 3 bases, with 9 bases between the two germline ends. Germline loops: CDR1 SGHTA, CDR2 FQGNSA. The CDR3 contains 14 residues. The study's findings and limits: At resection, ubiquitous expanded tumor TCRs appeared in blood more than at follow-up.

This chain joins TRBV7-2 and TRBJ2-5; D might be TRBD2 (6 bases). The material was PBMCs, obtained at follow-up. This TCR was sampled from a female donor with early-stage non-small cell lung cancer. The CDR3 is CASSLGGGKETQYF. CDR3 in DNA: TGTGCCAGCAGCTTAGGCGGAGGGAAAGAGACCCAGTACTTC. Looking up the rest from reference TRBV7-2 and TRBJ2-5 gives the full variable domain: GAGVSQSPSNKVTEKGKDVELRCDPISGHTALYWYRQSLGQGLEFLIYFQGNSAPDKSGLPSDRFSAERTGGSVSTLTIQRTQQEDSAVYLCASSLGGGKETQYFGPGTRLLVL.